The 31 T cell receptor beta chains below all came from one sample that was sequenced in a study of cytomegalovirus exposure and HLA in healthy donors (dated by TCRdb to 2015 to 2018). Library prep was done by the immunoSEQ multiplex PCR assay. For the multiplex PCR, a mixture combining 60 forward primers for TCR Vbeta segments and 13 reverse primers for TCR Jbeta segments was used. TCRdb limited this immuneACCESS table to in-frame rearrangements with V and J called. A share of clones is missing; checked studies link under half to unresolved V genes, and the rest is unexplained. For this sample there are about 190,000 clones; around 79% appear just once. Approximately 1.5% of the sample belongs to the ten largest clones. The sequenced sample was PBMCs. Every receptor here comes from a woman in her late teens or twenties in good health and CMV-seronegative.

This chain uses TRBV28 with TRBJ2-7; D is possibly TRBD1 (6 bases). Germline V gene data show CDR1 as MDHEN and CDR2 as SYDVKM. CDR3 length: 14 residues. Trimming pared 6 bases from V and 5 bases from J, leaving 17 bases between. The CDR3 is CASRDTGQLDEQYF. In DNA, the CDR3 is TGTGCCAGCAGGGATACGGGACAACTCGACGAGCAGTACTTC.

This clone was seen a few times. V usage is TRBV27 and J usage is TRBJ1-1, with D possibly being TRBD1 (5 bases). CDR3 size: 14 residues. Trimming pared 5 bases from V and 4 bases from J, leaving 14 bases between. The germline gives CDR1 MNHEY, CDR2 SMNVEV (reference sequence). The CDR3 reads CASSPGGVFTEAFF. The CDR3 DNA is TGTGCCAGCAGTCCCGGGGGGGTGTTCACTGAAGCTTTCTTT.

V and J are TRBV2 and TRBJ1-6; 10 nucleotides match TRBD1. CDR3 length: 15 residues. The germline V gene encodes CDR1 SNHLY and CDR2 FYNNEI. V was pared by 7 bases and J by 9 bases, with 9 bases of the junction left unmatched. DNA of the CDR3: TGTGCCAGCATGGAAAGGACAGGGGGGTCTTCACCCCTCCACTTT. Protein sequence: CASMERTGGSSPLHF. Full variable domain (missing parts from reference TRBV2 and TRBJ1-6): EPEVTQTPSHQVTQMGQEVILRCVPISNHLYFYWYRQILGQKVEFLVSFYNNEISEKSEIFDDQFSVERPDGSNFTLKIRSTKLEDSAMYFCASMERTGGSSPLHFGNGTRLTVT.

This chain links TRBV7-3 with TRBJ2-7, with D possibly being TRBD1 (6 bases). Germline-derived CDR1 and CDR2 are SGHTA and FQGTGA. The CDR3 spans 13 residues. The V end was cut by 3 bases, the J end by 3 bases, with 9 bases between. CDR3 loop: CASSLGANYEQYF. The CDR3 DNA follows: TGTGCCAGCAGCTTGGGGGCTAACTACGAGCAGTACTTC.

The chain recombines TRBV30 with TRBJ1-4; maybe TRBD1 (5 bases). The CDR3 runs to 17 residues. Germline V gene data show CDR1 as GTSNPN and CDR2 as SVGIG (reference sequence). V dropped 3 bases and J dropped 8 bases, with 25 bases sitting between them. CDR3 nucleotide sequence: TGTGCCTGGAGCCCCCGTCGGGCAGGGAGGATAGGAGAAAAACTGTTTTTT. It codes for CAWSPRRAGRIGEKLFF. The full variable domain, with the rest looked up from reference TRBV30 and TRBJ1-4, is SQTIHQWPATLVQPVGSPLSLECTVEGTSNPNLYWYRQAAGRGLQLLFYSVGIGQISSEVPQNLSASRPQDRQFILSSKKLLLSDSGFYLCAWSPRRAGRIGEKLFFGSGTQLSVL.

The gene calls are TRBV5-4 and TRBJ2-1; 10 nucleotides align to TRBD1. Germline V lookup: CDR1 SGHNT, CDR2 YYREEE (reference sequence). The CDR3 has 15 residues. The V segment lost 3 bases and the J segment 3 bases; nucleotides outside the gene matches: 3. The CDR3: CASSSGTGDYNEQFF. The CDR3 DNA follows: TGTGCCAGCAGCTCCGGGACAGGGGACTACAATGAGCAGTTCTTC.

The chain carries TRBV6-1 and TRBJ1-5; TRBD1 matches 8 bases. The germline CDR1 and CDR2 sequences are MNHNS and SASEGT. The CDR3 is made up of 15 amino acids. V lost 8 bases to trimming and J lost 7 bases; unmatched junction nucleotides: 13. The CDR3 nucleotides read TGTGCCAGCCGGAGAACACAGGGGGTTCCCCAGCCCCAGCATTTT. As protein: CASRRTQGVPQPQHF.

This rearrangement joins TRBV4-1 to TRBJ2-1; 11 bases map to TRBD1. CDR1 and CDR2 (germline): MGHRA, YSYEKL. The CDR3 length is 16 residues. V dropped 0 bases and J dropped 9; count of bases not matched to a gene: 7. The CDR3 DNA follows: TGCGCCAGCAGCCAAGATGCGGACAGGGGGCATGGTGAGCAGTTCTTC. Translating it yields CASSQDADRGHGEQFF.

The CDR3 loop reads CASSQESGYEQYF. For the CDR3, the DNA is TGTGCCAGCAGCCAAGAGTCAGGCTACGAGCAGTACTTC. The rearrangement joins TRBV4-2 to TRBJ2-7; D gene unclear. This CDR3 has 13 amino acids. Trimming left V 0 bases short and J 3 bases short, with 6 bases between. Germline loops: CDR1 LGHNA, CDR2 YNFKEQ.

The chain is built from TRBV5-1 and TRBJ2-7, with 9 bases matching TRBD1. The length of the CDR3 is 14 residues. Germline lookup yields CDR1 SGHRS and CDR2 YFSETQ. V was pared by 5 bases and J by 2 bases, with 5 bases of the junction left unmatched. CDR3 sequence: CASRRGTGTYEQYF. In DNA, the CDR3 is TGCGCCAGCAGACGGGGGACAGGGACCTACGAGCAGTACTTC.

The V and J genes are TRBV7-2 and TRBJ1-6; tentatively, D is TRBD1 (5 bases). The CDR3 runs to 15 residues. Trimming removed 0 bases at V and 7 bases at J, with 10 bases between. In germline, CDR1 is SGHTA, CDR2 FQGNSA. CDR3 sequence (DNA): TGTGCCAGCAGCTTAGCGGGGGGGAAGAATTCACCCCTCCACTTT. The encoded protein is CASSLAGGKNSPLHF.

With respect to this clone: Other DNA sequences in the same sample also yield this CDR3. The chain uses TRBV5-1 and TRBJ1-1, with D tentatively TRBD1 (6 bases). V lost 1 base to trimming and J lost 1 base, with 8 bases between them. From germline, CDR1 is SGHRS and CDR2 YFSETQ. This CDR3 is 14 amino acids long. CDR3 loop: CASSLRDTNTEAFF. The DNA for the CDR3 is TGCGCCAGCAGCTTGCGGGACACGAACACTGAAGCTTTCTTT.

This chain connects TRBV2 to TRBJ2-3, with 15 bases that match TRBD2. Germline loops: CDR1 SNHLY, CDR2 FYNNEI. This CDR3 has 17 amino acids. The V and J ends lost 4 bases and 1 base, in that order; junction bases with no gene match: 3. CDR3 amino acids: CASSAGLAGGRTDTQYF. In DNA, the CDR3 is TGTGCCAGCAGTGCGGGACTAGCGGGGGGCCGCACAGATACGCAGTATTTT.

The rearrangement uses TRBV28 and TRBJ1-2; TRBD1 agrees at 10 bases. The CDR3 covers 14 residues. The germline V gene encodes CDR1 MDHEN and CDR2 SYDVKM. J lost 6 bases, V lost 6 bases, and 7 bases had no gene match. In DNA, the CDR3 is TGTGCCAGCAGCGTCCGGGACAGGGGTCATGGCTACACCTTC. This gives the protein CASSVRDRGHGYTF.

The gene calls are TRBV29-1 and TRBJ2-1; a weak D match, TRBD2 (6 bases). The V end lost 7 bases, the J end lost 7 bases, and 11 bases lay between the germline ends. The CDR3 covers 11 residues. Germline lookup yields CDR1 SQVTM and CDR2 ANQGSEA. CDR3 sequence reads: CSGEETNEQFF. CDR3 in DNA: TGCAGCGGGGAGGAGACGAATGAGCAGTTCTTC.

The V and J genes are TRBV19 and TRBJ1-4; D call uncertain. V was pared by 5 bases and J by 4 bases, with 14 bases between. The CDR3 has 15 amino acids. Germline V gene sequence: CDR1 LNHDA, CDR2 SQIVND (reference sequence). The DNA of the CDR3 is TGTGCCAGTAGTGCCCGAGGGAGGGTTAATGAAAAACTGTTTTTT. The encoded protein is CASSARGRVNEKLFF.

This clone was observed a few times. The J gene is TRBJ2-1, the V gene TRBV19, with TRBD1 matching 10 bases. V gave up 5 bases and J gave up 10 bases; unmatched junction bases: 8. Germline assignment: CDR1 LNHDA and CDR2 SQIVND (reference sequence). CDR3 size: 14 residues. The CDR3 sequence: CASSVDRGSREQFF. In nucleotides, the CDR3 is TGTGCCAGTAGTGTGGACAGGGGGTCAAGGGAGCAGTTCTTC.

In nucleotides, the CDR3 is TGTGCCAGCAGACCCCAGGGAGGAGACACTGAAGCTTTCTTT. Its protein product is CASRPQGGDTEAFF. The chain employs TRBV7-3 and TRBJ1-1; D possibly corresponds to TRBD1 (5 bases). The CDR3 spans 14 residues. Trimming took 6 bases from V and 3 from J, leaving 14 bases between them. CDR1 is SGHTA, CDR2 FQGTGA, per germline.

The V and J genes are TRBV29-1 and TRBJ2-1; D gene unclear. The germline V gene has CDR1 SQVTM and CDR2 ANQGSEA. The V gene lost 6 bases and the J gene lost 3 bases, with 12 bases spanning the gap. The CDR3 has 13 residues. CDR3 nucleotide sequence: TGCAGCGTACCCATCACTGACTACAATGAGCAGTTCTTC. Translating gives CSVPITDYNEQFF.

CDR3 DNA: TGTGCCAGCAGCTTAATTTTTCCTGGACAGGGTGGAATCTACGAGCAGTACTTC. Translating gives CASSLIFPGQGGIYEQYF. The genes are TRBV7-8 and TRBJ2-7, with 8 bases lining up with TRBD1. The germline CDR1 and CDR2 sequences are SGHVS and FQNEAQ. This CDR3 spans 18 amino acids. Trimming at V came to 2 bases and at J to 3 bases, leaving 15 bases not matched to a gene.

The CDR3 loop reads CASSLGQGSYEQYF. CDR3 in DNA: TGCGCCAGCAGCCTGGGACAGGGGTCCTACGAGCAGTACTTC. The rearrangement joins TRBV4-1 to TRBJ2-5; the match to TRBD1 covers 10 bases. Judging by the DNA end, TRBJ2-7 fits better; the J call may be wrong. The CDR3 runs 14 residues. Germline V lookup: CDR1 MGHRA, CDR2 YSYEKL.

V gene TRBV2 combines with J gene TRBJ1-6; D may be TRBD1 (5 bases). The CDR3 has 15 amino acids. Germline V gene sequence: CDR1 SNHLY, CDR2 FYNNEI. V was shortened by 5 bases and J by 9 bases, with 17 bases between the two germline ends. Here the CDR3 reads CASSPVGEGSSPLHF. The CDR3, as DNA: TGTGCCAGCAGTCCAGTGGGGGAGGGTAGTTCACCCCTCCACTTT.

The chain is built from TRBV6-1 and TRBJ1-1; 8 bases fit TRBD1. The CDR3 totals 15 residues. Germline CDR1 and CDR2: MNHNS and SASEGT. Trimming took 4 bases from V and 1 from J; bases not matched to a gene: 5. The CDR3 bases are TGTGCCAGCAGTGCACCGACAGGGGAGAACACTGAAGCTTTCTTT. Translation gives CASSAPTGENTEAFF.

This clone was observed once. The chain is built from TRBV29-1 and TRBJ2-1, with D possibly being TRBD2 (7 bases). The germline CDR1 and CDR2 sequences are SQVTM and ANQGSEA. The CDR3 length is 14 residues. Trimming removed 8 bases from V and 4 bases from J, with 18 bases in between. Here the CDR3 reads CSFDGQRGYNEQFF. The CDR3 DNA reads as TGCAGCTTCGACGGACAGCGGGGATACAATGAGCAGTTCTTC.

The rearrangement joins TRBV28 to TRBJ1-1; D might be TRBD1 (5 bases). The germline V gene encodes CDR1 MDHEN and CDR2 SYDVKM. This CDR3 is 12 amino acids long. The V end was cut by 5 bases, the J end by 1 base, with 5 bases between. The CDR3, as DNA: TGTGCCAGCAGTGGACAGAACACTGAAGCTTTCTTT. Its protein is CASSGQNTEAFF.

This clone has just a few counts. Other DNA sequences of this sample code for an identical CDR3. The chain uses TRBV30 and TRBJ1-1; D remains unclear. Germline values: CDR1 GTSNPN, CDR2 SVGIG (reference sequence). V was clipped by 0 bases and J by 4 bases, with 9 bases between them. The CDR3 extends over 13 amino acids. The CDR3: CAWSVLGGTEAFF. CDR3 in DNA: TGTGCCTGGAGTGTACTAGGTGGCACTGAAGCTTTCTTT.

This clone is a singleton in its sample. The J gene is TRBJ1-2, the V gene TRBV5-1, with D tentatively TRBD1 (5 bases). This CDR3 contains 14 residues. Germline values: CDR1 SGHRS, CDR2 YFSETQ. Trimming removed 1 base at V and 9 bases at J, with 16 bases between. The chain's CDR3 is CASSLSRVIDSYTF. CDR3 coding DNA: TGCGCCAGCAGCTTGAGCAGGGTGATAGATAGCTACACCTTC. The whole variable domain, remainder taken from reference TRBV5-1 and TRBJ1-2, is KAGVTQTPRYLIKTRGQQVTLSCSPISGHRSVSWYQQTPGQGLQFLFEYFSETQRNKGNFPGRFSGRQFSNSRSEMNVSTLELGDSALYLCASSLSRVIDSYTFGSGTRLTVV.

This clone has only a few counts. The chain combines TRBV30 with TRBJ1-6; D gene uncertain. The CDR3 has 14 amino acids. V was shortened by 2 bases and J by 8 bases, with 13 bases between the two germline ends. Germline-derived CDR1 and CDR2 are GTSNPN and SVGIG (reference sequence). DNA for the CDR3: TGTGCCTGGAGTCCACGGGGAAGCGATTCACCCCTCCACTTT. This codes for CAWSPRGSDSPLHF.

The CDR3 region has the DNA TGCAGCGTTAGACAGGGAATCAGCTCCGAGCAGTACTTC. Amino acids: CSVRQGISSEQYF. V and J are TRBV29-1 and TRBJ2-5; 7 bases are shared with TRBD1. The J call may be incorrect, as the DNA end agrees better with TRBJ2-7. The CDR3 has 13 residues. Germline V gene data show CDR1 as SQVTM and CDR2 as ANQGSEA.

V and J are TRBV6-4 and TRBJ2-1, with 8 bases fitting TRBD2. J was trimmed by 12 bases and V by 2 bases; bases with no gene match: 6. Germline values: CDR1 MRHNA, CDR2 SNTAGT. The length of the CDR3 is 13 residues. CDR3: CASSDLAGGRQFF. The CDR3 DNA reads as TGTGCCAGCAGTGACCTGGCGGGGGGCCGGCAGTTCTTC.

The chain joins TRBV6-5 to TRBJ1-4; 9 bases are a match to TRBD1. V trimming: 6 bases; J trimming: 4 bases; junction bases outside the gene matches: 3. Germline lookup yields CDR1 MNHEY and CDR2 SVGAGI. This CDR3 has 14 amino acids. CDR3 region: CASRDRGINEKLFF. For the CDR3, the DNA is TGTGCCAGCAGGGACAGGGGCATTAATGAAAAACTGTTTTTT.